One sample yielded the 2 T cell receptor beta chains listed below, sequenced in a study of early T cells in non-severe SARS-CoV-2 infection. TCRdb recomputed calls from the 5' RACE reads with MiXCR, one row per CDR3 protein. This sample has about 99,000 distinct CDR3 sequences, with around a sixth found just once. Sample: whole blood. The source is an adult who was a healthcare worker with PCR-confirmed SARS-CoV-2 infection or an uninfected control (not recorded which).

The chain has TRBV4-2 and TRBJ2-5; the match to TRBD2 covers 11 bases. The CDR3 contains 16 residues. The germline CDR1 and CDR2 sequences are LGHNA and YNFKEQ. Trimming removed 1 base from V and 7 bases from J; junction bases left unmatched: 8. CDR3 coding DNA: TGTGCCAGCAGCCAAGGGGCGGGACTAGCGGAGGGGACCCAGTACTTC. Translating it yields CASSQGAGLAEGTQYF.

The gene calls are TRBV5-1 and TRBJ2-2; possibly TRBD1 for D (6 bases). CDR1 and CDR2 (germline): SGHRS, YFSETQ. The CDR3 is 16 residues long. V was shortened by 4 bases and J by 4 bases, with 17 bases between the two germline ends. The CDR3 here is CASSPPISDSTGELFF. The DNA for the CDR3 is TGCGCCAGCAGCCCACCCATTTCGGACAGCACCGGGGAGCTGTTTTTT.